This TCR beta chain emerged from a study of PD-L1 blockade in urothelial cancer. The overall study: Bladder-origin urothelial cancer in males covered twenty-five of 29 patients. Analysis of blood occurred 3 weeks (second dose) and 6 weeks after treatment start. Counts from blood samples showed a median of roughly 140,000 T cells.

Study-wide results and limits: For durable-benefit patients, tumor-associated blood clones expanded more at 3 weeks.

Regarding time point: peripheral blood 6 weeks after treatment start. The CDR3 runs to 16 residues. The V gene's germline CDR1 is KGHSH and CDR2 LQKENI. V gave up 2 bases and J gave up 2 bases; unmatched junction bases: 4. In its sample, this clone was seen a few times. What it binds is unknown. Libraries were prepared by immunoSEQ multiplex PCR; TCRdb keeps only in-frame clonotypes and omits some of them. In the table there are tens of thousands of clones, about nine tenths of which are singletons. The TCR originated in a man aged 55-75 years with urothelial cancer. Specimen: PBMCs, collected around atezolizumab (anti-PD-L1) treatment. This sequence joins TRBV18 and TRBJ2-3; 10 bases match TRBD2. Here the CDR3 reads CASSPLGLAATDTQYF. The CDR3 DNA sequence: TGTGCCAGCTCACCATTAGGACTAGCGGCCACAGATACGCAGTATTTT.